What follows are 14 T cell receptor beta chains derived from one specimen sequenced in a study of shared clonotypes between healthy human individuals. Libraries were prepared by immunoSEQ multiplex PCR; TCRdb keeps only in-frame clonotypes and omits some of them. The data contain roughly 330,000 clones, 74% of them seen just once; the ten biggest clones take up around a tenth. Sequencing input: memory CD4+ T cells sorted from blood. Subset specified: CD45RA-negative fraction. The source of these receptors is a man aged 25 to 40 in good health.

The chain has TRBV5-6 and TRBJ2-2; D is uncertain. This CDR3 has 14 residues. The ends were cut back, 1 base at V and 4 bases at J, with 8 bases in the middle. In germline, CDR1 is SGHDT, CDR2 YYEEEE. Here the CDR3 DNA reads TGTGCCAGCAGCTTGTTTGCTCGCACCGGGGAGCTGTTTTTT. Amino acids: CASSLFARTGELFF.

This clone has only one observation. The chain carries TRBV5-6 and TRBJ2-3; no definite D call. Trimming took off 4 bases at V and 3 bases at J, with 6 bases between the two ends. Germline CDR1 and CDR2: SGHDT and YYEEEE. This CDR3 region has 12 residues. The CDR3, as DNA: TGTGCCAGCAGCCTCTGGACAGATACGCAGTATTTT. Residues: CASSLWTDTQYF.

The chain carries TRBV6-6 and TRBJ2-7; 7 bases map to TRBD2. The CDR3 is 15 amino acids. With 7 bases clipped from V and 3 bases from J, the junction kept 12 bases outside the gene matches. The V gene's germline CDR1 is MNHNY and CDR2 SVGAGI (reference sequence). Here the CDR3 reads CASITGVAGNYEQYF. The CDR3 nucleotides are TGTGCCAGCATCACGGGTGTAGCGGGTAACTACGAGCAGTACTTC.

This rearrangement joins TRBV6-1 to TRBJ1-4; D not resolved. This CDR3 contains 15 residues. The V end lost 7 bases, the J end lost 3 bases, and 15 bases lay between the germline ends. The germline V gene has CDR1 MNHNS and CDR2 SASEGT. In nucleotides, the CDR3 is TGTGCCAGCACACCCAACAGCGGGGCTAATGAAAAACTGTTTTTT. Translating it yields CASTPNSGANEKLFF.

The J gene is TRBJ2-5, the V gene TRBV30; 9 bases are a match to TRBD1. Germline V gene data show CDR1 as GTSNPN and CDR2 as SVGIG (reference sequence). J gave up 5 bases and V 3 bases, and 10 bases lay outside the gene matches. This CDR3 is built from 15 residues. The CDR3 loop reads CAWRSGDRVVETQYF. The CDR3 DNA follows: TGTGCCTGGAGAAGCGGGGACAGGGTTGTGGAGACCCAGTACTTC.

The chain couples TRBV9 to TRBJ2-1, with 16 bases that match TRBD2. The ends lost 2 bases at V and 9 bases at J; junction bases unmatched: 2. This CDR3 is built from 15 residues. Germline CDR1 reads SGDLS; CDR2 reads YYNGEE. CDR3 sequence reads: CASSVGTSGRAEQFF. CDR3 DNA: TGTGCCAGCAGCGTCGGGACTAGCGGGAGGGCTGAGCAGTTCTTC. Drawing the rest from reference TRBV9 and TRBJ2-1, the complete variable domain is DSGVTQTPKHLITATGQRVTLRCSPRSGDLSVYWYQQSLDQGLQFLIQYYNGEERAKGNILERFSAQQFPDLHSELNLSSLELGDSALYFCASSVGTSGRAEQFFGPGTRLTVL.

The chain's CDR3 is CASSKPGLLQTNEQFF. The CDR3 region has the DNA TGTGCCAGCAGCAAACCAGGGCTACTCCAGACAAATGAGCAGTTCTTC. The chain combines TRBV7-2 with TRBJ2-1; D might be TRBD1 (5 bases). This CDR3 has 16 amino acids. Looked up from germline, CDR1 is SGHTA and CDR2 is FQGNSA. Trimming removed 5 bases from V and 7 bases from J, with 21 bases in between.

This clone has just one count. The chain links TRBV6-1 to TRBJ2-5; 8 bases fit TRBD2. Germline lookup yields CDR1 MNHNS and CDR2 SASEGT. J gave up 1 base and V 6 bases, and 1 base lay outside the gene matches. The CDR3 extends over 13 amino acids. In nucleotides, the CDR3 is TGTGCCAGCAGAACTAGCGGCCAAGAGACCCAGTACTTC. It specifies CASRTSGQETQYF.

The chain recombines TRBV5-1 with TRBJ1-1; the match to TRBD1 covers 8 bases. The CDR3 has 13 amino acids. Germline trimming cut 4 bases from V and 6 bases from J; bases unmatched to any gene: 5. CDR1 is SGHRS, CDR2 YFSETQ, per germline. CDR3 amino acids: CASSADRAAEAFF. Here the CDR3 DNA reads TGCGCCAGCAGCGCGGACAGGGCCGCTGAAGCTTTCTTT.

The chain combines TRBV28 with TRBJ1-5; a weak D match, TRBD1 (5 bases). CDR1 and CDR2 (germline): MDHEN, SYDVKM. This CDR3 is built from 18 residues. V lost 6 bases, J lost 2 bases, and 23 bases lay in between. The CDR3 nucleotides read TGTGCCAGCAGCCCCGAGGGGTTACAGACTCTCCGCAATCAGCCCCAGCATTTT. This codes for CASSPEGLQTLRNQPQHF.

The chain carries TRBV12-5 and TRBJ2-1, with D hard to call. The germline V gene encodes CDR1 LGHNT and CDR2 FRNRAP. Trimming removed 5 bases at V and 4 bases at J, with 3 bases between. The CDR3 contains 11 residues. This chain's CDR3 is CASGLYNEQFF. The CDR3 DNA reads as TGTGCTAGTGGTCTGTACAATGAGCAGTTCTTC.

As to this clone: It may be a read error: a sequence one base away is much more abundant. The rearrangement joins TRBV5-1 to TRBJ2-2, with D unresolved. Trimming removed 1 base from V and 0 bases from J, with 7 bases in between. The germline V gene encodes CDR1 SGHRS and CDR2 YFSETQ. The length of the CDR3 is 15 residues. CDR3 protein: CASSLFQANTGELFF. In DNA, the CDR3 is TGCGCCAGCAGCTTGTTCCAGGCGAACACCGGGGAGCTGTTTTTT.

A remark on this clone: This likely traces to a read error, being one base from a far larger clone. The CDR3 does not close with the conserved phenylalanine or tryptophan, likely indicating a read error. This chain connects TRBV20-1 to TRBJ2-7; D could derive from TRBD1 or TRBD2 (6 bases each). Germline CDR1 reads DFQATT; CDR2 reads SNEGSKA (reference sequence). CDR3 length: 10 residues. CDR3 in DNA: TGCAGCGCCGGGGGCCACGAGCAGTACCTC. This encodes CSAGGHEQYL.

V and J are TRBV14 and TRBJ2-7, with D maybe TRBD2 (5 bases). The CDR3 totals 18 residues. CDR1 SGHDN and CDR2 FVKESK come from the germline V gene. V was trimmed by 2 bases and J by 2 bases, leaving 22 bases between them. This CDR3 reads CASSQMSVTGIATYEQYF. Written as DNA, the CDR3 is TGTGCCAGCAGCCAAATGTCGGTCACGGGGATAGCTACCTACGAGCAGTACTTC.